The 7 T cell receptor beta chains below come from one sample, sequenced in a study of a mutant IDH1 vaccine in newly diagnosed glioma (dated by TCRdb to the early 2020s). The time point label of this sample denotes: week 23, last vaccination. A 20-mer mutant IDH1 peptide at 300 micrograms in Montanide made up each vaccine dose, which was injected subcutaneously together with topical imiquimod. Antigens for these TCRs are unknown. Library construction relied on the immunoSEQ multiplex PCR assay. Entries here come from immuneACCESS through TCRdb and include only in-frame sequences with V and J called. Some clones fail to appear in such tables; in the studies checked, an unresolved V gene covers under half of the shortfall, and the cause of the remainder is unknown. This sample comprises tens of thousands of clones, about 87% of them detected only once. Approximately 12% of the sample goes to the ten largest clones.

The source material was PBMCs, sampled from a glioma patient whose treatment included an IDH1 peptide vaccine. All receptors derive from a man younger than 30 with glioma.

The chain joins TRBV5-6 to TRBJ1-1; 8 bases map to TRBD1. Trimming took 2 bases from V and 5 from J; bases not matched to a gene: 8. Germline V gives CDR1 SGHDT, CDR2 YYEEEE. The CDR3 length is 15 residues. For the CDR3, the DNA is TGTGCCAGCAGCTTTACGTCAGGGGGCAATACTGAAGCTTTCTTT. It is translated as CASSFTSGGNTEAFF.

This clone showed up just a few times. The V call is TRBV4-3, the J call TRBJ1-2, with D hard to call. CDR1 is LGHNA and CDR2 is YSLEER in the germline V gene. V lost 0 bases and J lost 6, with 23 bases in between. This CDR3 contains 18 residues. The CDR3 DNA is TGCGCCAGCAGCCAAGAGCTAGGGAACCCGGGGTTGCTGAATGGCTACACCTTC. It is translated as CASSQELGNPGLLNGYTF.

This clone has just one count. This chain connects TRBV11-3 to TRBJ2-7, with 8 bases matching TRBD2. Germline CDR1 SGHNT, CDR2 YENEEA. CDR3 size: 13 residues. V was clipped by 1 base and J by 5 bases; unmatched bases: 1. The CDR3 region is CASSLGLANEQYF. The CDR3 DNA reads TGTGCCAGCAGCTTAGGACTAGCGAACGAGCAGTACTTC.

The chain links TRBV5-8 to TRBJ1-2; D remains unclear. The germline gives CDR1 SGHTS, CDR2 YDEGEE. V was trimmed by 3 bases and J by 4 bases, leaving 7 bases between them. The CDR3 totals 12 residues. CDR3 bases: TGTGCCAGCAGCTCCGGCCGCTATGGCTACACCTTC. Residues: CASSSGRYGYTF.

The CDR3 region has the DNA TGTGCCAGCTCCCCCAAGGGACAGCTAGCCAAAAACATTCAGTACTTC. As protein: CASSPKGQLAKNIQYF. This chain connects TRBV6-6 to TRBJ2-4; 7 bases agree with TRBD1. J lost 0 bases, V lost 8 bases, and 10 bases had no gene match. The germline gives CDR1 MNHNY, CDR2 SVGAGI (reference sequence). The CDR3 is 16 residues long.

The DNA of the CDR3 is TGTGCTAGTGGGGAAGGTAGCGGGAGGGCCCTTGAGACCCAGTACTTC. It encodes CASGEGSGRALETQYF. The rearrangement links TRBV12-5 to TRBJ2-5; 11 bases agree with TRBD2. J lost 5 bases, V lost 6 bases, and 11 bases had no gene match. This CDR3 spans 16 amino acids. Per germline, CDR1 LGHNT and CDR2 FRNRAP.

The chain has TRBV19 and TRBJ1-5, with D perhaps matching TRBD1 (5 bases). V was clipped by 6 bases and J by 1 base, with 16 bases between them. The CDR3 is 16 amino acids. Germline V gene data show CDR1 as LNHDA and CDR2 as SQIVND (reference sequence). This chain's CDR3 is CASSRGTYVSNQPQHF. The CDR3 coding sequence is TGTGCCAGTAGCCGCGGGACGTATGTAAGCAATCAGCCCCAGCATTTT.